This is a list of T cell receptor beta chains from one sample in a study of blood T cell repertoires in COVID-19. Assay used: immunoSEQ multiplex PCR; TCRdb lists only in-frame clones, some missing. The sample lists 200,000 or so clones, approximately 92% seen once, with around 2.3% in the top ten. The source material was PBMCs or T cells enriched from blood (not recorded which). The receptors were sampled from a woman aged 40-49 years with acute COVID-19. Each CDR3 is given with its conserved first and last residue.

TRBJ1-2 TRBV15 CATSRDRGPSYGYTF
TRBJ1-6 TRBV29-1 CSVATDSISPLHF
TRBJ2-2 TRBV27 CASSPRLDTGELFF
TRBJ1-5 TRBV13 CASSFGTVNQPQHF
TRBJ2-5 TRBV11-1 CASSLGGRTRQETQYF
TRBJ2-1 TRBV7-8 CASSSGLAGHNEQFF
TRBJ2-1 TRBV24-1 CATSDLHTSGRFF
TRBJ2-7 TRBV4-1 CASSQVAGTSGGVGSYEQYF
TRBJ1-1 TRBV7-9 CASSFGDRGREAFF
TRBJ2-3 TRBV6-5 CASRARGTDTQYF
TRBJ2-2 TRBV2 CASRAGLAANTGELFF
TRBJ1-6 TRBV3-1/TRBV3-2 CASSPNLGAESPLHF
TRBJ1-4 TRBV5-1 CASSLGDRAANEKLFF
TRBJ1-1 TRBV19 CASSSYRGLNTEAFF
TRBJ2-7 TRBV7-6 CASSLESATSGRIHEQYF
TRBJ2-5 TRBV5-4 CASSVDRSSRGETQYF
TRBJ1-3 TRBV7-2 CASTPSPGNTIYF
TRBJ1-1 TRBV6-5 CASIGQVNTEAFF